The 20 T cell receptor beta chains given below trace back to one sample, sequenced in a study of blood T cells in healthy people across ages. For the second PCR, which ran for about 6 to 11 cycles, a sample-barcoded 5' primer and a J-beta primer mix were used. TCRdb reprocessed the 5' RACE reads via MiXCR and lists one record per CDR3 protein. The sample consists of 1.5 million to 2 million distinct CDR3 sequences, approximately 50% of them appearing once. Sequencing was performed on blood. The receptors stem from a woman aged 40 to 50 in good health.

This clonotype was counted a few times. The rearrangement links TRBV20-1 to TRBJ2-5; a weak D match, TRBD2 (5 bases). CDR3 length equals 12 residues. Germline V lookup: CDR1 DFQATT, CDR2 SNEGSKA (reference sequence). Trimming pared 5 bases from V and 5 bases from J, leaving 12 bases between. The CDR3 DNA sequence: TGCAGTGCTGGAGGTCAGGTGGAGACCCAGTACTTC. Encoded protein: CSAGGQVETQYF.

This clonotype was seen only a few times. The rearrangement uses TRBV4-3 and TRBJ1-5; perhaps TRBD1 as D (6 bases). The ends were cut back, 1 base at V and 4 bases at J, with 11 bases in the middle. CDR3 length: 15 residues. The V gene's germline CDR1 is LGHNA and CDR2 YSLEER. The CDR3 protein is CASSQATGWNQPQHF. In DNA, the CDR3 is TGCGCCAGCAGCCAAGCTACAGGGTGGAATCAGCCCCAGCATTTT.

The CDR3 spells CASGGQAYEQYF. CDR3 bases: TGTGCCAGCGGGGGGCAGGCCTACGAGCAGTACTTC. The chain recombines TRBV5-5 with TRBJ2-7, with D perhaps matching TRBD1 or TRBD2 (6 bases each). Trimming took 7 bases from V and 2 from J, leaving 10 bases between them. The CDR3 covers 12 residues. The germline V gene has CDR1 SGHKS and CDR2 YYEKEE (reference sequence). Filled out from reference TRBV5-5 and TRBJ2-7, the complete variable domain reads DAGVTQSPTHLIKTRGQQVTLRCSPISGHKSVSWYQQVLGQGPQFIFQYYEKEERGRGNFPDRFSARQFPNYSSELNVNALLLGDSALYLCASGGQAYEQYFGPGTRLTVT.

CDR3 nucleotides: TGTGCCAGCAGCCCGACCCCAACTAATGAAAAACTGTTTTTT. Translating gives CASSPTPTNEKLFF. The chain combines TRBV12-3 or TRBV12-4 with TRBJ1-4, with D unclear. Trimming removed 6 bases from V and 0 bases from J, with 8 bases in between. The CDR3 runs 14 residues.

CDR3 sequence reads: CASSPWSGAGTGGRNTEAFF. The CDR3 DNA sequence: TGCGCCAGCAGCCCCTGGTCTGGGGCGGGTACCGGGGGAAGGAACACTGAAGCTTTCTTT. V is TRBV5-1 and J is TRBJ1-1, with a tentative D call TRBD1 (5 bases). The CDR3 runs 20 residues. V was shortened by 4 bases and J by 1 base, with 29 bases between the two germline ends. The germline CDR1 and CDR2 sequences are SGHRS and YFSETQ.

With regard to this clonotype: One junction end does not reproduce the germline sequence, and a read error may be involved. V is TRBV7-2 and J is TRBJ1-2; 8 nucleotides agree with TRBD1. The CDR3 contains 16 residues. The germline V gene encodes CDR1 SGHTA and CDR2 FQGNSA. In DNA, the CDR3 is TGTGCCAGCAGCCCCACGAATACCGGGACAGGCTATGACTACACCTTC. Residues: CASSPTNTGTGYDYTF.

The V call is TRBV11-3, the J call TRBJ2-5; TRBD2 matches at 7 bases. This CDR3 comprises 13 residues. V gave up 1 base and J gave up 11 bases; unmatched junction bases: 7. The germline V gene encodes CDR1 SGHNT and CDR2 YENEEA. The CDR3 here is CASSLGEGHEQYF. The CDR3 bases are TGTGCCAGCAGCTTAGGGGAGGGCCATGAGCAGTACTTC.

Of note for this clonotype: Germline is not matched at one junction end, which may reflect a read error. This sequence joins TRBV7-6 and TRBJ2-5, with 9 bases lining up with TRBD1. Germline CDR1 is SGHVS and CDR2 is FNYEAQ. The CDR3 has 15 residues. CDR3 residues: CASSPGQGPQGTQYF. In DNA form, the CDR3 reads TGTGCCAGCAGCCCGGGACAGGGCCCCCAAGGGACCCAGTACTTC. Drawing the rest from reference TRBV7-6 and TRBJ2-5, the complete variable domain is GAGVSQSPRYKVTKRGQDVALRCDPISGHVSLYWYRQALGQGPEFLTYFNYEAQQDKSGLPNDRFSAERPEGSISTLTIQRTEQRDSAMYRCASSPGQGPQGTQYFGPGTRLLVL.

This clonotype was seen a few times. The genes are TRBV11-2 and TRBJ2-1; maybe TRBD2 (5 bases). The CDR3 has 17 amino acids. Per germline, CDR1 SGHAT and CDR2 FQNNGV. The V end was cut by 5 bases, the J end by 0 bases, with 17 bases between. CDR3 sequence reads: CASSPAPAGSSYNEQFF. The CDR3, as DNA: TGTGCCAGCAGCCCAGCCCCGGCTGGGAGCTCCTACAATGAGCAGTTCTTC.

This clonotype was detected a few times. The chain links TRBV4-3 to TRBJ1-2; TRBD1 might be the D (6 bases). Trimming cost V 3 bases and J 2 bases, with 10 bases left between them. This CDR3 has 14 residues. Looked up from germline, CDR1 is LGHNA and CDR2 is YSLEER. The CDR3 sequence: CASSQIGGNYGYTF. CDR3 nucleotides: TGCGCCAGCAGCCAGATAGGGGGAAACTATGGCTACACCTTC.

The chain uses TRBV27 and TRBJ1-2; D uncertain. The CDR3 length is 13 residues. V was cut by 5 bases and J by 3 bases, with 10 bases left in between. The V gene's germline CDR1 is MNHEY and CDR2 SMNVEV (reference sequence). The CDR3 bases are TGTGCCAGCAGTACTTCTGGTTACTATGGCTACACCTTC. The encoded protein is CASSTSGYYGYTF.

CDR3 nucleotides: TGTGCCAGCAGTTACTTACTAGCGGCCCGGAGTGAGCAGTTCTTC. Its protein is CASSYLLAARSEQFF. V usage is TRBV6-2 or TRBV6-3 and J usage is TRBJ2-1, with 8 bases lining up with TRBD2. The germline V gene has CDR1 MNHEY and CDR2 SVGEGT. CDR3 size: 15 residues. J was trimmed by 9 bases and V by 1 base; bases with no gene match: 8.

The CDR3 DNA sequence: TGTGCCAGCAGTCGGGACAGGCCCCGTTCTAGCACAGATACGCAGTATTTT. It yields the protein CASSRDRPRSSTDTQYF. The chain has TRBV2 and TRBJ2-3; 8 bases match TRBD1. This CDR3 region has 17 residues. CDR1 and CDR2 from the germline V gene are SNHLY and FYNNEI. The V and J ends lost 5 bases and 0 bases, in that order; junction bases with no gene match: 10.

The chain combines TRBV6-5 with TRBJ1-4; maybe TRBD1 (5 bases). Trimming stripped 2 bases from V and 5 bases from J, with 15 bases between. CDR3 size: 16 residues. CDR1 and CDR2 from the germline V gene are MNHEY and SVGAGI. The DNA for the CDR3 is TGTGCCAGCAGTTACGGGCACGGGACGGAAAATGAAAAACTGTTTTTT. Translation gives CASSYGHGTENEKLFF.

The rearrangement joins TRBV4-3 to TRBJ2-1; no clear D. The CDR3 consists of 15 residues. CDR1 LGHNA and CDR2 YSLEER come from the germline V gene. Trimming removed 2 bases from V and 1 base from J, with 9 bases in between. In DNA, the CDR3 is TGCGCCAGCAGCCAAACCGGGCGTTCCTACAATGAGCAGTTCTTC. It specifies CASSQTGRSYNEQFF.

The chain combines TRBV28 with TRBJ1-2; TRBD1 aligns across 7 bases. CDR3 length: 14 amino acids. V was clipped by 4 bases and J by 2 bases; unmatched bases: 4. Germline loops: CDR1 MDHEN, CDR2 SYDVKM. The CDR3 DNA sequence: TGTGCCAGCAGTTCCGGGACAGAGAACTATGGCTACACCTTC. Its translation: CASSSGTENYGYTF.

The chain joins TRBV7-9 to TRBJ2-1, with D uncertain. Germline loops: CDR1 SEHNR, CDR2 FQNEAQ (reference sequence). This CDR3 has 15 amino acids. V was cut by 1 base and J by 5 bases, with 12 bases left in between. The CDR3 DNA reads as TGTGCCAGCAGCTTAGGCCTTTTGGGGAACAATGAGCAGTTCTTC. Encoded protein: CASSLGLLGNNEQFF.

This clonotype has a handful of counts. J is TRBJ2-7 and V is TRBV20-1; D is possibly TRBD1 (6 bases). The CDR3 length is 13 residues. Trimming cost V 4 bases and J 0 bases, with 10 bases left between them. Looked up from germline, CDR1 is DFQATT and CDR2 is SNEGSKA (reference sequence). CDR3 coding DNA: TGCAGTGCTATCCAGGGGAGCTCCTACGAGCAGTACTTC. Its translation is CSAIQGSSYEQYF.

The V and J genes are TRBV28 and TRBJ2-3; D unclear. Germline loops: CDR1 MDHEN, CDR2 SYDVKM. CDR3 length: 12 residues. Trimming stripped 6 bases from V and 4 bases from J, with 8 bases between. The CDR3 sequence is CASSWQADTQYF. DNA of the CDR3: TGTGCCAGCAGCTGGCAGGCAGATACGCAGTATTTT.

This chain uses TRBV6-5 with TRBJ2-1; 8 bases match TRBD1. This CDR3 contains 15 residues. Germline lookup yields CDR1 MNHEY and CDR2 SVGAGI. V lost 1 base and J lost 10; bases outside the gene matches: 9. The CDR3 region is CASSYYGTGLNEQFF. CDR3 nucleotide sequence: TGTGCCAGCAGTTACTATGGGACAGGACTCAACGAGCAGTTCTTC.